One sample yielded the 12 T cell receptor beta chains listed below, sequenced in a study of Ad26.COV2.S vaccination and SARS-CoV-2 variants. Treatment of the sample: some 20 received Ad26.COV2.S at low or high dose, single or two shots; several received placebo; per-sample allocation not given. Day 63 after the first injection of vaccine or placebo was the sampling time. The repertoire was sequenced with immunoSEQ multiplex PCR; TCRdb's copy has only in-frame clones and lacks some. This table holds about 350,000 clones, about 88% found once. Specimen: peripheral blood, collected in a trial of Ad26.COV2.S vaccine versus placebo. These receptors were obtained from a person aged 18-60 years who received the Ad26.COV2.S COVID-19 vaccine or a placebo.

V and J are TRBV2 and TRBJ2-3, with D perhaps TRBD1 or TRBD2 (5 bases each). With 6 bases removed from V and 1 base from J, the gap between germline ends came to 11 bases. The CDR3 totals 14 residues. CDR1 is SNHLY and CDR2 is FYNNEI in the germline V gene. The CDR3 bases are TGTGCCAGCAGCGAGGGGCAGGGCACAGATACGCAGTATTTT. It is translated as CASSEGQGTDTQYF.

This chain joins TRBV30 and TRBJ2-4, with D unclear. CDR1 GTSNPN and CDR2 SVGIG come from the germline V gene (reference sequence). CDR3 length equals 14 residues. Trimming cost V 2 bases and J 7 bases, with 15 bases left between them. The CDR3 DNA follows: TGTGCCTGGAGTAAAAATACCATGTCGAACATTCAGTACTTC. Its translation is CAWSKNTMSNIQYF.

This clone was detected a few times. V and J are TRBV7-9 and TRBJ2-6, with unresolved D. Trimming cost V 4 bases and J 1 base, with 17 bases left between them. The CDR3 spans 18 residues. Per the germline V gene, CDR1 is SEHNR and CDR2 is FQNEAQ (reference sequence). This CDR3 reads CASSYLGSEVSGANVLTF. The CDR3 DNA reads as TGTGCCAGCAGCTATCTGGGATCTGAGGTGTCTGGGGCCAACGTCCTGACTTTC.

V and J are TRBV7-2 and TRBJ2-1; D is perhaps TRBD1 or TRBD2 (5 bases each). The CDR3 covers 15 residues. V gave up 5 bases and J gave up 0 bases, with 11 bases separating them. Per germline, CDR1 SGHTA and CDR2 FQGNSA. The DNA of the CDR3 is TGTGCCAGCAGCCCGTGGGGGAGCTCCTACAATGAGCAGTTCTTC. This codes for CASSPWGSSYNEQFF.

The chain carries TRBV28 and TRBJ1-5, with D possibly matching TRBD1 (5 bases). The CDR3 spans 15 residues. Germline V CDR1 and CDR2: MDHEN, SYDVKM. V was trimmed by 5 bases and J by 0 bases, leaving 11 bases between them. The DNA of the CDR3 is TGTGCCAGCAGTCAAGGGGCGGGTAGCAATCAGCCCCAGCATTTT. Translating gives CASSQGAGSNQPQHF.

V gene TRBV28 combines with J gene TRBJ2-1; D gene uncertain. The CDR3 loop spans 12 amino acids. Trimming pared 4 bases from V and 5 bases from J, leaving 6 bases between. Germline V gene sequence: CDR1 MDHEN, CDR2 SYDVKM. The DNA of the CDR3 is TGTGCCAGCAGTTGGTCGCACAATGAGCAGTTCTTC. Protein: CASSWSHNEQFF.

This clone was recorded a few times. The chain carries TRBV18 and TRBJ1-5; D not resolved. CDR3 length equals 16 residues. Per the germline V gene, CDR1 is KGHSH and CDR2 is LQKENI. The V gene lost 3 bases and the J gene lost 0 bases, with 12 bases spanning the gap. CDR3 amino acids: CASSPTAGDSNQPQHF. DNA for the CDR3: TGTGCCAGCTCACCCACCGCAGGTGATAGCAATCAGCCCCAGCATTTT.

This clone was detected ten times or more. The V gene is TRBV6-6, the J gene TRBJ1-1; D gene unclear. This CDR3 spans 12 amino acids. Per the germline V gene, CDR1 is MNHNY and CDR2 is SVGAGI (reference sequence). Trimming removed 6 bases at V and 3 bases at J, with 8 bases between. DNA of the CDR3: TGTGCCAGCAGGACGGCTGACACTGAAGCTTTCTTT. The encoded protein is CASRTADTEAFF.

This clone was seen a single time. The chain employs TRBV5-8 and TRBJ2-1; D uncertain. The germline V gene has CDR1 SGHTS and CDR2 YDEGEE. Trimming took 0 bases from V and 1 from J, leaving 8 bases between them. This CDR3 is 15 amino acids long. This CDR3 reads CASSLVFGSYNEQFF. CDR3 coding DNA: TGTGCCAGCAGCTTGGTGTTCGGGTCCTACAATGAGCAGTTCTTC.

The chain uses TRBV28 and TRBJ2-2, with 10 bases lining up with TRBD2. Germline V gives CDR1 MDHEN, CDR2 SYDVKM. This CDR3 region has 15 residues. V gave up 6 bases and J gave up 4 bases; unmatched junction bases: 5. CDR3 DNA: TGTGCCAGCAGCCCTAGCGGGAGCGTCACCGGGGAGCTGTTTTTT. Translating it yields CASSPSGSVTGELFF.

This clone was found once. The chain is built from TRBV7-8 and TRBJ1-1; D is unclear. CDR3 length: 14 amino acids. In germline, CDR1 is SGHVS, CDR2 FQNEAQ. V gave up 6 bases and J gave up 4 bases, with 15 bases separating them. The CDR3 loop is CASSNSLMSTEAFF. The CDR3 nucleotides read TGTGCCAGCAGTAACAGCCTTATGAGCACTGAAGCTTTCTTT.

A single count supports this clone. V is TRBV7-9 and J is TRBJ1-6, with TRBD1 matching 10 bases. The CDR3 length is 15 residues. Germline-derived CDR1 and CDR2 are SEHNR and FQNEAQ (reference sequence). Trimming at V came to 5 bases and at J to 10 bases, leaving 8 bases not matched to a gene. CDR3 region: CASSHPGTGESPLHF. The CDR3 bases are TGTGCCAGCAGCCACCCCGGGACAGGGGAATCACCCCTCCACTTT.